Below, 10 T cell receptor beta chains from the same sample are listed, as sequenced in a study of T cells in Graves' hyperthyroidism and ophthalmopathy. Researchers took RNA transcripts and amplified the TCR beta CDR3 regions from them. When the TCR CDR3 underwent first-round RT-PCR, the HTBI primer set was used. TCRdb called the multiplex PCR reads again in MiXCR, with one record for every CDR3 protein. There are approximately 640,000 distinct CDR3 sequences in the sample; roughly 17% occur only once, and around 15% lies in the top ten. Sequenced: blood. The origin of the receptors is a man aged 45-65 years with Graves' hyperthyroidism.

This clonotype was counted a few times. This rearrangement joins TRBV4-1 to TRBJ2-2; 12 bases fit TRBD2. The J segment lost 1 base and the V segment lost 4 bases, leaving 4 bases of the junction unmatched. This CDR3 is 17 amino acids long. Germline V lookup: CDR1 MGHRA, CDR2 YSYEKL. In DNA, the CDR3 is TGCGCCAGCAGCCGTCCGGGACTAGCGGGGAACACCGGGGAGCTGTTTTTT. Protein sequence: CASSRPGLAGNTGELFF.

This clonotype was seen a handful of times. The V and J genes are TRBV30 and TRBJ2-7; TRBD1 is a possible D gene (6 bases). Between the trimmed V and J ends, which lost 4 bases and 3 bases, there was a span of 16 bases. The CDR3 has 14 residues. Germline-derived CDR1 and CDR2 are GTSNPN and SVGIG (reference sequence). The CDR3 coding sequence is TGTGCCTGGAACCCCCCTCTGACAGGCTACGAGCAGTACTTC. Protein: CAWNPPLTGYEQYF.

This clonotype was detected ten times or more. This sequence joins TRBV19 and TRBJ2-1, with 16 bases matching TRBD2. Germline V lookup: CDR1 LNHDA, CDR2 SQIVND (reference sequence). The CDR3 length is 17 residues. The junction had 11 bases not matched to a gene; V was cut back by 8 bases and J by 7 bases. The CDR3 sequence is CASSGTSGRAMGNEQFF. The CDR3 DNA follows: TGTGCCAGTTCCGGGACTAGCGGGAGGGCCATGGGGAATGAGCAGTTCTTC.

This clonotype was seen at least ten times. The chain couples TRBV28 to TRBJ1-2; no clear D. This CDR3 spans 13 amino acids. V was cut by 5 bases and J by 5 bases, with 12 bases left in between. Germline V gene data show CDR1 as MDHEN and CDR2 as SYDVKM. The DNA for the CDR3 is TGTGCCAGCAGTCCGGGGAGCTCGTATGGCTACACCTTC. It translates to CASSPGSSYGYTF.

To note about this clonotype: No DNA is shown, since the ends of the CDR3 on it are uncertain; the CDR3 is the one TCRdb lists. The CDR3 protein is CSVGRGSTEASF. The rearrangement joins TRBV29-1 to TRBJ1-1; the table calls TRBD1, which could not be checked here. Germline V gene data show CDR1 as SQVTM and CDR2 as ANQGSEA. The CDR3 has 12 amino acids, counting both end residues.

The sample holds many counts of this clonotype. V usage is TRBV2 and J usage is TRBJ2-2; 8 bases are shared with TRBD1. The ends lost 7 bases at V and 0 bases at J; junction bases unmatched: 4. CDR3 length equals 15 residues. Per germline, CDR1 SNHLY and CDR2 FYNNEI. CDR3 residues: CASTWDRSNTGELFF. The CDR3 DNA follows: TGTGCCAGCACCTGGGACAGGTCGAACACCGGGGAGCTGTTTTTT.

This clonotype was found many times. J is TRBJ2-1 and V is TRBV20-1; TRBD2 aligns across 10 bases. Germline loops: CDR1 DFQATT, CDR2 SNEGSKA (reference sequence). This CDR3 has 17 amino acids. Trimming cost V 1 base and J 4 bases; bases outside gene matches: 10. CDR3 region: CSARGSGGDISYNEQFF. The CDR3 DNA reads TGCAGTGCTAGAGGGAGCGGGGGGGACATATCTTACAATGAGCAGTTCTTC.

This clonotype was counted ten times or more. The V and J genes are TRBV28 and TRBJ2-3; 8 bases map to TRBD2. The CDR3 consists of 19 residues. J lost 0 bases, V lost 5 bases, and 16 bases had no gene match. From germline, CDR1 is MDHEN and CDR2 SYDVKM. CDR3 coding DNA: TGTGCCAGCAGTACACCGACTAGCGACTCTTTTGATAGCACAGATACGCAGTATTTT. Protein sequence: CASSTPTSDSFDSTDTQYF.

Ten or more counts support this clonotype. The V call is TRBV2, the J call TRBJ1-1; D gene ambiguous. This CDR3 is 13 amino acids long. Trimming removed 3 bases from V and 5 bases from J, with 10 bases in between. Germline values: CDR1 SNHLY, CDR2 FYNNEI. In DNA form, the CDR3 reads TGTGCCAGCAGTGAGTTAAGTTCGACTGAAGCTTTCTTT. Residues: CASSELSSTEAFF.

The J gene is TRBJ2-1, the V gene TRBV27; TRBD2 matches 10 bases. The CDR3 runs to 16 residues. After removal of 0 bases from V and 8 bases from J, the junction contained 7 bases not matched to a gene. The germline gives CDR1 MNHEY, CDR2 SMNVEV (reference sequence). CDR3 in DNA: TGTGCCAGCAGTTTATCGGCTAGCGGGAGAACCTATGAGCAGTTCTTC. Its protein is CASSLSASGRTYEQFF.